This T cell receptor beta chain was sequenced during a study of cytomegalovirus exposure and HLA in healthy donors. Study findings and constraints: It was reportedly the case that the classifier diagnosed cytomegalovirus status with high specificity and sensitivity. It was likely that a cluster of highly shared sequence variants was a sequencing artifact.

PCR used 60 Vbeta primers and 13 Jbeta primers. Sequencing used immunoSEQ multiplex PCR; TCRdb keeps in-frame clones, though not all of them. The sample has 210,000 or so clones, about 84% seen once; the top ten hold about 1.2%. As to this clone: Its antigen is unknown.

The V end was cut by 3 bases, the J end by 7 bases, with 12 bases between. Germline lookup yields CDR1 SGHVS and CDR2 FQNEAQ. The CDR3 spans 13 residues. The chain recombines TRBV7-8 with TRBJ1-2; possibly TRBD1 for D (6 bases). Sequencing input: PBMCs. This receptor was taken from a human donor in good health. This CDR3 reads CASSLSDSRGYTF. Here the CDR3 DNA reads TGTGCCAGCAGCTTGTCGGACAGCCGTGGCTACACCTTC.